The source of this TCR beta chain is a study of blood T cell repertoires in COVID-19. Study information: The United States, Italy and Spain supplied acute and convalescent COVID-19 samples. In each case, the material was cDNA or gDNA derived from T cells, B-cell-depleted T cells, or PBMCs.

Original processing methods: Amplification from reference gene primers served as the basis for estimated nucleated cell counts. Assay: immunoSEQ multiplex PCR; the TCRdb copy retains only in-frame clones and omits some. For V, J and clone size, that table is used; D and trimming come from the DNA. This table holds some 250,000 clones, about 73% found once. This clone was picked up a small number of times. Germline V CDR1 and CDR2: MNHEY, SVGEGT. The J segment lost 7 bases and the V segment lost 4 bases, leaving 5 bases of the junction unmatched. The CDR3 consists of 14 residues. The rearrangement uses TRBV6-2 or TRBV6-3 and TRBJ2-2; 8 nucleotides line up with TRBD2. This clonotype was sampled from a woman older than 75 with acute or convalescent COVID-19. Sequencing used peripheral blood. The CDR3 loop is CASSSAGTSGELFF. DNA for the CDR3: TGTGCCAGCAGTTCCGCCGGGACTAGCGGGGAGCTGTTTTTT.